This entry lists 17 T cell receptor beta chains sequenced from one sample in a study of OX40 agonist ivuxolimab in advanced cancers. The assay was immunoSEQ multiplex PCR, and TCRdb's table has in-frame clones only and misses some. The sample yields tens of thousands of clones, 75% to 85% seen once. This specimen consisted of CD4+ or CD8+ T cells sorted from blood, obtained in a trial of the OX40 agonist ivuxolimab. These receptor sequences come from an adult with an advanced solid tumor such as melanoma, head and neck, liver or kidney cancer.

This clone was counted once. Germline and junction disagree at one end, which may indicate a read error. The chain combines TRBV10-3 with TRBJ2-7; a possible D gene is TRBD2 (5 bases). Germline V gene data show CDR1 as ENHRY and CDR2 as SYGVKD. This CDR3 comprises 14 residues. The CDR3 DNA is TGTGCCGTCAGTGATCGGGGATCTTCTTCCGAGCAGTACTTC. It specifies CAVSDRGSSSEQYF.

The rearrangement joins TRBV5-1 to TRBJ2-7; 7 bases agree with TRBD1. The CDR3 loop spans 13 amino acids. The junction had 3 bases not matched to a gene; V was cut back by 3 bases and J by 3 bases. The germline V gene has CDR1 SGHRS and CDR2 YFSETQ. CDR3 loop: CASSWGQSYEQYF. The DNA of the CDR3 is TGCGCCAGCAGCTGGGGACAGAGCTACGAGCAGTACTTC.

V usage is TRBV7-3 and J usage is TRBJ2-1; 8 nucleotides line up with TRBD2. J was trimmed by 4 bases and V by 5 bases; bases with no gene match: 10. This CDR3 region has 16 residues. Germline V CDR1 and CDR2: SGHTA, FQGTGA. The CDR3 protein is CASSLRTTSAYNEQFF. In DNA, the CDR3 is TGTGCCAGCAGCCTACGAACGACTAGCGCATACAATGAGCAGTTCTTC.

The chain employs TRBV7-9 and TRBJ1-4, with TRBD1 identical over 9 bases. CDR1 and CDR2 (germline): SEHNR, FQNEAQ (reference sequence). Germline trimming cut 5 bases from V and 7 bases from J; bases unmatched to any gene: 11. The CDR3 extends over 16 amino acids. The DNA for the CDR3 is TGTGCCAGCAGCACCACAGGGGGCCTCAGTCCTGAAAAACTGTTTTTT. Residues: CASSTTGGLSPEKLFF.

J is TRBJ2-7 and V is TRBV6-1; 7 bases are a match to TRBD1. After removal of 0 bases from V and 6 bases from J, the junction contained 8 bases not matched to a gene. This CDR3 region has 15 residues. The germline CDR1 and CDR2 sequences are MNHNS and SASEGT. In DNA, the CDR3 is TGTGCCAGCAGTGAAGCGCCGGGACAGTCTGCCGAGCAGTACTTC. Amino acids: CASSEAPGQSAEQYF.

The CDR3 sequence is CASSYSATDTQYF. CDR3 nucleotide sequence: TGTGCCAGCAGTTACTCAGCCACAGATACGCAGTATTTT. V is TRBV6-5 and J is TRBJ2-3; D unresolved. V shed 0 bases and J shed 2 bases, with 3 bases lying between them. The germline gives CDR1 MNHEY, CDR2 SVGAGI. This CDR3 has 13 residues.

V usage is TRBV6-1 and J usage is TRBJ2-1; possible D gene TRBD2, 6 bases. V was shortened by 8 bases and J by 3 bases, with 14 bases between the two germline ends. In germline, CDR1 is MNHNS, CDR2 SASEGT. The CDR3 length is 14 residues. Here the CDR3 reads CASPRDSRYNEQFF. In DNA, the CDR3 is TGTGCCAGCCCCCGGGACTCCCGCTACAATGAGCAGTTCTTC.

The V and J genes are TRBV7-9 and TRBJ1-1; possibly TRBD1 for D (5 bases). Germline CDR1 is SEHNR and CDR2 is FQNEAQ (reference sequence). V lost 4 bases, J lost 2 bases, and 14 bases lay in between. The CDR3 contains 15 residues. CDR3: CASSSLNQGNTEAFF. In nucleotides, the CDR3 is TGTGCCAGCAGCTCCTTAAATCAGGGAAACACTGAAGCTTTCTTT.

The V and J genes are TRBV19 and TRBJ2-2, with D possibly being TRBD2 (7 bases). Germline V gene lookup returns CDR1 LNHDA and CDR2 SQIVND (reference sequence). V shed 7 bases and J shed 2 bases, with 17 bases lying between them. The CDR3 covers 16 residues. The CDR3 region is CASTPMGGLNTGELFF. CDR3 bases: TGTGCCAGTACCCCCATGGGGGGGCTTAACACCGGGGAGCTGTTTTTT.

This rearrangement joins TRBV6-5 to TRBJ1-2; D gene uncertain. Germline V gene lookup returns CDR1 MNHEY and CDR2 SVGAGI. The length of the CDR3 is 15 residues. V lost 2 bases and J lost 4, with 14 bases in between. The CDR3 nucleotides read TGTGCCAGCAGTTACGAGGGAGGATCCTTCTATGGCTACACCTTC. Translating it yields CASSYEGGSFYGYTF.

V usage is TRBV20-1 and J usage is TRBJ2-7; D uncertain. Germline V gene data show CDR1 as DFQATT and CDR2 as SNEGSKA (reference sequence). There are 11 residues in the CDR3. The V end lost 3 bases, the J end lost 7 bases, and 10 bases lay between the germline ends. The CDR3: CSARFGFEQYF. The CDR3, as DNA: TGCAGTGCTAGGTTCGGGTTTGAGCAGTACTTC.

This chain joins TRBV5-8 and TRBJ2-1; 10 nucleotides match TRBD2. This CDR3 is built from 15 residues. CDR1 is SGHTS and CDR2 is YDEGEE in the germline V gene. Trimming at V came to 2 bases and at J to 4 bases, leaving 3 bases not matched to a gene. CDR3 DNA: TGTGCCAGCAGCTTAGCGGGAGGGTGGTACAATGAGCAGTTCTTC. Residues: CASSLAGGWYNEQFF.

The chain recombines TRBV6-5 with TRBJ1-4, with D perhaps matching TRBD1 (5 bases). The CDR3 is made up of 16 amino acids. From germline, CDR1 is MNHEY and CDR2 SVGAGI. Trimming pared 0 bases from V and 5 bases from J, leaving 13 bases between. This CDR3 is CASSYSSRVRNEKLFF. The CDR3 DNA sequence: TGTGCCAGCAGTTACTCGAGCAGGGTGCGGAATGAAAAACTGTTTTTT.

The chain couples TRBV2 to TRBJ2-7, with D uncertain. V was cut by 5 bases and J by 3 bases, with 11 bases left in between. This CDR3 has 13 residues. Germline V gene sequence: CDR1 SNHLY, CDR2 FYNNEI. The CDR3: CASSPRPLYEQYF. The CDR3 bases are TGTGCCAGCAGTCCTCGGCCCCTCTACGAGCAGTACTTC.

The CDR3 nucleotides read TGTGCCAGCAGCGTAGCAGAGGGACTCTACGAGCAGTACTTC. Its translation is CASSVAEGLYEQYF. This chain joins TRBV9 and TRBJ2-7; D is perhaps TRBD2 (6 bases). In germline, CDR1 is SGDLS, CDR2 YYNGEE. Trimming cost V 0 bases and J 3 bases, with 10 bases left between them. This CDR3 contains 14 residues.

In DNA form, the CDR3 reads TGTGCCTGGAGTGTTTTGGGTTCCACAGATACGCAGTATTTT. Protein sequence: CAWSVLGSTDTQYF. The chain employs TRBV30 and TRBJ2-3, with D unresolved. CDR3 length: 14 residues. Trimming pared 0 bases from V and 2 bases from J, leaving 9 bases between. Germline CDR1 and CDR2: GTSNPN and SVGIG (reference sequence).

The genes are TRBV18 and TRBJ2-5; D perhaps matches TRBD1 (6 bases). Trimming removed 3 bases at V and 14 bases at J, with 13 bases between. CDR1 and CDR2 from the germline V gene are KGHSH and LQKENI. The length of the CDR3 is 11 residues. The CDR3 loop reads CASSPDRFHYF. CDR3 DNA: TGTGCCAGCTCACCCGACAGGTTTCATTACTTC.